The 13 T cell receptor beta chains below come from one sample, sequenced in a study of cytomegalovirus exposure and HLA in healthy donors. 13 Jbeta primers and 60 Vbeta primers were used for the PCR. Libraries were prepared by immunoSEQ multiplex PCR; TCRdb keeps only in-frame clonotypes and omits some of them. The table shows about 200,000 clones, with over 80% occurring only once. Sequencing used PBMCs. The receptors shown here come from a man under 40 in good health and CMV-seronegative.

The chain couples TRBV5-5 to TRBJ1-1; D possibly corresponds to TRBD1 (5 bases). In germline, CDR1 is SGHKS, CDR2 YYEKEE (reference sequence). This CDR3 spans 15 amino acids. Between the trimmed V and J ends, which lost 1 base and 0 bases, there was a span of 10 bases. The CDR3 protein is CASSLLTVLNTEAFF. For the CDR3, the DNA is TGTGCCAGCAGCTTGCTGACAGTATTGAACACTGAAGCTTTCTTT.

This chain connects TRBV7-6 to TRBJ2-1; 11 positions agree with TRBD2. The CDR3 runs 13 residues. Germline CDR1 and CDR2: SGHVS and FNYEAQ. The ends lost 8 bases at V and 4 bases at J; junction bases unmatched: 1. CDR3 residues: CASGTSGYNEQFF. The CDR3 DNA is TGTGCCAGCGGGACTAGCGGTTACAATGAGCAGTTCTTC.

The CDR3 DNA follows: TGTGCCAGCAGTTTTACACAGTCCTCCTCTGGAAACACCATATATTTT. Translation gives CASSFTQSSSGNTIYF. The chain joins TRBV27 to TRBJ1-3; D is uncertain. The CDR3 sequence is 16 residues long. The germline CDR1 and CDR2 sequences are MNHEY and SMNVEV (reference sequence). V was shortened by 3 bases and J by 0 bases, with 12 bases between the two germline ends.

With respect to this clone: A read error may account for a junction end that differs from germline. J is TRBJ2-6 and V is TRBV7-7; no clear D. This CDR3 contains 14 residues. Germline V gene data show CDR1 as SSHAT and CDR2 as FNYEAQ (reference sequence). The CDR3 spells CASSQDSGANVLTF. The CDR3 coding sequence is TGTGCTAGCAGCCAGGATTCTGGGGCCAACGTCCTGACTTTC.

This clone was detected a few times. The V and J genes are TRBV27 and TRBJ2-1; TRBD1 matches at 9 bases. The CDR3 totals 16 residues. The ends lost 6 bases at V and 1 base at J; junction bases unmatched: 7. The germline gives CDR1 MNHEY, CDR2 SMNVEV (reference sequence). CDR3 residues: CASRSIGQGSYNEQFF. In DNA form, the CDR3 reads TGTGCCAGCAGATCTATCGGACAGGGGTCCTACAATGAGCAGTTCTTC.

The V call is TRBV27, the J call TRBJ2-3; 10 nucleotides match TRBD2. The V gene end was trimmed by 5 bases and the J gene end by 3 bases; junction bases not matched to a gene: 2. Germline CDR1 and CDR2: MNHEY and SMNVEV (reference sequence). The CDR3 length is 14 residues. As DNA, the CDR3 is TGTGCCAGCAGTCAGCGGGGGGGAACAGATACGCAGTATTTT. Its translation: CASSQRGGTDTQYF.

V gene TRBV6-1 combines with J gene TRBJ1-5; perhaps TRBD1 as D (6 bases). The CDR3 sequence is 14 residues long. Per the germline V gene, CDR1 is MNHNS and CDR2 is SASEGT. The V gene lost 5 bases and the J gene lost 5 bases, with 13 bases spanning the gap. CDR3 loop: CASSLTGTDQPQHF. In DNA, the CDR3 is TGTGCCAGCAGTTTAACAGGGACGGATCAGCCCCAGCATTTT.

The chain employs TRBV29-1 and TRBJ2-1; D remains unclear. CDR1 is SQVTM, CDR2 ANQGSEA, per germline. The V end was cut by 0 bases, the J end by 5 bases, with 5 bases between. The CDR3 runs 12 residues. CDR3 sequence: CSVEDLDNEQFF. Here the CDR3 DNA reads TGCAGCGTTGAAGATCTTGACAATGAGCAGTTCTTC.

The gene calls are TRBV18 and TRBJ1-3, with 8 bases fitting TRBD1. The CDR3 sequence is 13 residues long. Per germline, CDR1 KGHSH and CDR2 LQKENI. The junction had 2 bases not matched to a gene; V was cut back by 3 bases and J by 7 bases. The CDR3 DNA is TGTGCCAGCTCACCGGGACAGGAGAACACCATATATTTT. As protein: CASSPGQENTIYF.

This chain uses TRBV5-1 with TRBJ2-7; TRBD1 agrees at 9 bases. The CDR3 length is 16 residues. Germline V CDR1 and CDR2: SGHRS, YFSETQ. The ends lost 0 bases at V and 5 bases at J; junction bases unmatched: 9. CDR3 residues: CASSLATGTGSNEQYF. The DNA for the CDR3 is TGCGCCAGCAGCTTGGCTACCGGGACAGGGTCGAACGAGCAGTACTTC.

The CDR3 spells CASSLVRERALNEQFF. The CDR3, as DNA: TGTGCCAGCAGCTTGGTCCGGGAGCGGGCGTTAAATGAGCAGTTCTTC. The chain links TRBV5-6 to TRBJ2-1; a weak D match, TRBD2 (6 bases). CDR1 and CDR2 (germline): SGHDT, YYEEEE. The V end lost 0 bases, the J end lost 7 bases, and 17 bases lay between the germline ends. The CDR3 loop spans 16 amino acids.

The V call is TRBV5-4, the J call TRBJ2-3; 8 bases are a match to TRBD2. V shed 4 bases, J shed 4 bases, and the junction held 8 bases outside the gene matches. Germline V gene data show CDR1 as SGHNT and CDR2 as YYREEE (reference sequence). The CDR3 is 15 amino acids. DNA of the CDR3: TGTGCCAGCAGCCTTCCAAGCGGGAGCGCAGATACGCAGTATTTT. It encodes CASSLPSGSADTQYF.

The chain recombines TRBV7-6 with TRBJ2-1; 7 bases fit TRBD2. CDR1 and CDR2 from the germline V gene are SGHVS and FNYEAQ. The CDR3 runs 15 residues. V was clipped by 4 bases and J by 6 bases; unmatched bases: 9. CDR3 sequence: CASSSPRGGANEQFF. The CDR3 region has the DNA TGTGCCAGCAGCTCCCCTAGGGGAGGGGCCAATGAGCAGTTCTTC.